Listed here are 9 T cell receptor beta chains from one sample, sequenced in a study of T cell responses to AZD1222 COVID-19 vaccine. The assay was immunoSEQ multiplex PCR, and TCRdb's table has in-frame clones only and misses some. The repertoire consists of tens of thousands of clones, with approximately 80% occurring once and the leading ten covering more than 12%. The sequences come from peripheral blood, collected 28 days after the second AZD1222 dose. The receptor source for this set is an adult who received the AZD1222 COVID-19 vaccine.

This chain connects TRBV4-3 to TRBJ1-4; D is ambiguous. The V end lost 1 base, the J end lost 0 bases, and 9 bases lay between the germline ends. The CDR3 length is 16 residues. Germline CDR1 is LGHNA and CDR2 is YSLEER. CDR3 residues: CASSQVQVATNEKLFF. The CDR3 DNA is TGCGCCAGCAGCCAAGTTCAAGTTGCAACTAATGAAAAACTGTTTTTT.

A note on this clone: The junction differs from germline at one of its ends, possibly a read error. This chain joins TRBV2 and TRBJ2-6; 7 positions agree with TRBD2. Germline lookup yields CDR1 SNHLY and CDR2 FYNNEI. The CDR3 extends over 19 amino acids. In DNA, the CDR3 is TGTCCCAGCGCTTTTGGGGGGGGAGTCTTGGTCTCTGGGGCCAACGTCCTGACTTTC. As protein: CPSAFGGGVLVSGANVLTF.

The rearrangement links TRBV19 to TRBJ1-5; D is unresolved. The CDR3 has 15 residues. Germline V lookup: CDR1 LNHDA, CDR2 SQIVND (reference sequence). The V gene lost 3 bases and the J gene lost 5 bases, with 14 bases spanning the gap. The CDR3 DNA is TGTGCCAGTAGTATCGTCAATCGCGACGATCAGCCCCAGCATTTT. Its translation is CASSIVNRDDQPQHF. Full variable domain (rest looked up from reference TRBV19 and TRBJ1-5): DGGITQSPKYLFRKEGQNVTLSCEQNLNHDAMYWYRQDPGQGLRLIYYSQIVNDFQKGDIAEGYSVSREKKESFPLTVTSAQKNPTAFYLCASSIVNRDDQPQHFGDGTRLSIL.

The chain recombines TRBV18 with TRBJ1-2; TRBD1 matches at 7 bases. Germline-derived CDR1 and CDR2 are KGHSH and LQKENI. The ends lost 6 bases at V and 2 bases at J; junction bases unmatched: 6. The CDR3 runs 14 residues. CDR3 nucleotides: TGTGCCAGCTCCGCCGACAGGGCGAACTATGGCTACACCTTC. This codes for CASSADRANYGYTF.

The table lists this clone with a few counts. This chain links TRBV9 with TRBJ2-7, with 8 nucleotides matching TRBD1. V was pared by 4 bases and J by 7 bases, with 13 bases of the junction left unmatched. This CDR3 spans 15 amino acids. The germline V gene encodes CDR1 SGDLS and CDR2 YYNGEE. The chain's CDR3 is CASSSSTGGFGEQYF. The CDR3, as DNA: TGTGCCAGCAGCTCTAGTACAGGGGGATTCGGGGAGCAGTACTTC. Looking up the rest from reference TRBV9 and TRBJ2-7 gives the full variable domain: DSGVTQTPKHLITATGQRVTLRCSPRSGDLSVYWYQQSLDQGLQFLIQYYNGEERAKGNILERFSAQQFPDLHSELNLSSLELGDSALYFCASSSSTGGFGEQYFGPGTRLTVT.

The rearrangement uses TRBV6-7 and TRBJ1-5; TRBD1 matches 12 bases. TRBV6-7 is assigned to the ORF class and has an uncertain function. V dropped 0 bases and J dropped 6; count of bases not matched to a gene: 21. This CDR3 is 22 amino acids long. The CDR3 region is CASSYSPSLSASGTGGGQPQHF. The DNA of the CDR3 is TGTGCCAGCAGTTACTCCCCAAGCCTTTCTGCCTCCGGGACAGGGGGCGGTCAGCCCCAGCATTTT.

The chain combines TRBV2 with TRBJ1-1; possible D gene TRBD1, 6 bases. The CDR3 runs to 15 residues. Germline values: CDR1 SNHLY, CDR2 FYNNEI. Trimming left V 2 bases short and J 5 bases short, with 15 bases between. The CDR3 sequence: CASSEMGTHGTEAFF. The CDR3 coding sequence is TGTGCCAGCAGTGAAATGGGGACACACGGAACTGAAGCTTTCTTT.

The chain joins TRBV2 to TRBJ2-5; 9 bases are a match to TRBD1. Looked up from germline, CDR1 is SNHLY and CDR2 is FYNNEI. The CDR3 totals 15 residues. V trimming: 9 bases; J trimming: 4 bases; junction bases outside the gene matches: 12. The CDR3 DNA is TGTGCCAGTCTTCCCTTCGGGACAGGGTTAGAGACCCAGTACTTC. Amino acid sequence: CASLPFGTGLETQYF.

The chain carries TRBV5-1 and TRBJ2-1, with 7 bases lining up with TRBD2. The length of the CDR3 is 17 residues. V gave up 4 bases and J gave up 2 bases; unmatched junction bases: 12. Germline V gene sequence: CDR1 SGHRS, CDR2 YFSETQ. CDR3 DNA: TGCGCCAGCAGCCCGGCTAGCGGATCTGGCACCTACAATGAGCAGTTCTTC. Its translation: CASSPASGSGTYNEQFF. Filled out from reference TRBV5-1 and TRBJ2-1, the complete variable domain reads KAGVTQTPRYLIKTRGQQVTLSCSPISGHRSVSWYQQTPGQGLQFLFEYFSETQRNKGNFPGRFSGRQFSNSRSEMNVSTLELGDSALYLCASSPASGSGTYNEQFFGPGTRLTVL.